The 13 T cell receptor beta chains listed next were all sequenced from one sample in a study of CXCR3-negative and CXCR3-positive naive CD8 T cells. The study, taken as a whole, reports: Hydrophobicity was higher for TRB CDR3s found in CXCR3-positive naive cells than in CXCR3-negative naive cells.

These receptors have no identified antigens. Libraries of TRB cDNA were made by 5' RACE and carried UMIs. TCRdb processed the 5' RACE reads again and assigns one entry to each CDR3 protein, with no DNA. This listing includes several thousand distinct CDR3 sequences. The sample was naive CXCR3+ CD8+ T cells from blood. As for subset: CD45RO-CCR7+CD27+CD95- naive CD8+ T cells expressing CXCR3 (TNR3+). The receptor set was obtained from a human donor in good health. Some clones in this sample may be carry-over from other donors' samples.

This clonotype ranks as medium-sized in terms of frequency. J is TRBJ2-1 and V is TRBV29-1; as DNA is missing, the TRBD2 call by TCRdb cannot be tested. Germline values: CDR1 SQVTM, CDR2 ANQGSEA. The CDR3 length is 13 residues. CDR3: CSALAASYNEQFF.

V usage is TRBV12-3 or TRBV12-4 and J usage is TRBJ1-5; the TCRdb call, TRBD1, lacks DNA for checking. This CDR3 spans 15 amino acids. The CDR3 spells CASRLGTGGIRPQHF.

This clonotype is classed as medium-sized by frequency. The chain uses TRBV12-3 or TRBV12-4 and TRBJ1-4; TCRdb outputs TRBD1, but without DNA this stays unchecked. There are 14 residues in the CDR3. Here the CDR3 reads CASSPGTASEKLFF.

The V call is TRBV19, the J call TRBJ2-1; the TCRdb D gene call, TRBD2, has no DNA to confirm it. Per germline, CDR1 LNHDA and CDR2 SQIVND (reference sequence). The CDR3 is 19 residues long. This chain's CDR3 is CASSAQLAGGYSSYNEQFF.

V usage is TRBV27 and J usage is TRBJ2-7; TCRdb indicates TRBD2, and absent DNA this call remains unverified. The CDR3 loop spans 14 amino acids. Germline V gives CDR1 MNHEY, CDR2 SMNVEV (reference sequence). The CDR3 region is CASSSAAGVEEQYF.

This clonotype is medium-sized by frequency. The CDR3 protein is CASSLVSGGGTEAFF. The chain links TRBV27 to TRBJ1-1. Germline CDR1 reads MNHEY; CDR2 reads SMNVEV (reference sequence). There are 15 residues in the CDR3.

Its frequency marks this clonotype as medium-sized. The chain carries TRBV21-1 and TRBJ1-5; the D call from TCRdb, TRBD1, cannot be confirmed without DNA. TRBV21-1 is tagged as a pseudogene. CDR3 length: 17 amino acids. The CDR3 is CASSAQRQGDSNQPQHF.

Measured by frequency, this clonotype is medium-sized. This chain joins TRBV7-9 and TRBJ2-5. Germline CDR1 reads SEHNR; CDR2 reads FQNEAQ (reference sequence). The CDR3 runs to 14 residues. The CDR3: CASSLDSTKETQYF.

Considering frequency, this clonotype is medium-sized (0.01 to 0.1%). V usage is TRBV6-2 or TRBV6-3 and J usage is TRBJ2-1; TCRdb selects TRBD1, and the lack of DNA leaves this call unchecked. Germline CDR1 and CDR2: MNHEY and SVGEGT. This CDR3 has 17 residues. The CDR3 loop is CASSRWGGERAINEQFF.

This chain connects TRBV11-3 to TRBJ2-1; the TCRdb call, TRBD1, lacks DNA for checking. This CDR3 is built from 18 residues. CDR1 SGHNT and CDR2 YENEEA come from the germline V gene. CDR3 region: CASSLNPKRGVIDNEQFF.

This clonotype is classed as medium-sized by frequency. The CDR3 loop reads CASSGTSYEQYF. The chain links TRBV7-9 to TRBJ2-7; TCRdb returns TRBD2, unconfirmable since there is no DNA. The V gene's germline CDR1 is SEHNR and CDR2 FQNEAQ (reference sequence). The CDR3 contains 12 residues.

V and J are TRBV2 and TRBJ2-1; lacking DNA, the TRBD2 call made by TCRdb goes unchecked. The CDR3 totals 16 residues. Germline V gene data show CDR1 as SNHLY and CDR2 as FYNNEI. CDR3 residues: CASSDLLDPRGLEQFF. Looking up the rest from reference TRBV2 and TRBJ2-1 gives the full variable domain: EPEVTQTPSHQVTQMGQEVILRCVPISNHLYFYWYRQILGQKVEFLVSFYNNEISEKSEIFDDQFSVERPDGSNFTLKIRSTKLEDSAMYFCASSDLLDPRGLEQFFGPGTRLTVL.

The CDR3 protein is CASSQKGQGYTEAFF. This chain links TRBV4-3 with TRBJ1-1; TCRdb reports TRBD1, a call that lacks DNA to check it against. CDR3 size: 15 residues. Germline-derived CDR1 and CDR2 are LGHNA and YSLEER.